This record looks at one TCR beta chain sequence and its context. The repertoire was sequenced with immunoSEQ multiplex PCR; TCRdb's copy has only in-frame clones and lacks some. Found here are around 180,000 clones, roughly 76% of them singletons; the top ten hold around 12%. This record comes from a study of blood T cell repertoires in COVID-19. Trimming took 4 bases from V and 9 from J, leaving 15 bases between them. The CDR3 has 13 amino acids. CDR1 is SGHDT and CDR2 is YYEEEE in the germline V gene. Input material: peripheral blood. The V gene is TRBV5-6, the J gene TRBJ2-3; a weak D match, TRBD2 (6 bases). This clonotype was sampled from a woman of 80 years or more with COVID-19, enrolled during active disease. CDR3 protein: CASSQSARGTQYF. The DNA of the CDR3 is TGTGCCAGCAGCCAGAGCGCCCGGGGGACGCAGTATTTT.